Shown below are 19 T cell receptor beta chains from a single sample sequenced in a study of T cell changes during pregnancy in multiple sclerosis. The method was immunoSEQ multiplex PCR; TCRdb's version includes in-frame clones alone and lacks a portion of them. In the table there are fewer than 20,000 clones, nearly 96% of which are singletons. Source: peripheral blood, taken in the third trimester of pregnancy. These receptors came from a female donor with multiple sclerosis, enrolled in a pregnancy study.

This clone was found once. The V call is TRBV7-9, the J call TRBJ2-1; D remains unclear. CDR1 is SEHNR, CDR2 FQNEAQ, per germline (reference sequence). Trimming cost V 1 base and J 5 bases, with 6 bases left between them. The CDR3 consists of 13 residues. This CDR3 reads CASSLDSNNEQFF. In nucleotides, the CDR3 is TGTGCCAGCAGCTTAGACAGTAACAATGAGCAGTTCTTC.

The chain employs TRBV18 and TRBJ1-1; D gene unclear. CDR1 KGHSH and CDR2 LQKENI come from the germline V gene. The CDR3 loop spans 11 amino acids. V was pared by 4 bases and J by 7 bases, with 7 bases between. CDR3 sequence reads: CASSREIEAFF. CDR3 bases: TGTGCCAGCTCACGAGAGATTGAAGCTTTCTTT.

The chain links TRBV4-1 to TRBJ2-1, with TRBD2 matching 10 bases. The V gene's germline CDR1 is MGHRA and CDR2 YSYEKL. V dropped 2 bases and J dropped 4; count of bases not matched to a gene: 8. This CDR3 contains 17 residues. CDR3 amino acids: CASSQPGTSEAYNEQFF. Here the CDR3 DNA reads TGCGCCAGCAGCCAACCCGGGACTAGCGAGGCATACAATGAGCAGTTCTTC.

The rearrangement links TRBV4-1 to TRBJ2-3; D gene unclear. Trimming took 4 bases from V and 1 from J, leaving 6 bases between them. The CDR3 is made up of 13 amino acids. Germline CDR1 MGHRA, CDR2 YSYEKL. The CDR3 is CASSLRGTDTQYF. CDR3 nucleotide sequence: TGCGCCAGCAGCCTCCGAGGCACAGATACGCAGTATTTT.

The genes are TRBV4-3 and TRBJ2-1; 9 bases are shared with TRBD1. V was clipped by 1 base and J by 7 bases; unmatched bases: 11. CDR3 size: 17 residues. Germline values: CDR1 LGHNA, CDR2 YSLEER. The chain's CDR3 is CASSQGIGTGYVNEQFF. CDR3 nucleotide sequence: TGCGCCAGCAGCCAAGGAATCGGGACAGGGTATGTGAATGAGCAGTTCTTC.

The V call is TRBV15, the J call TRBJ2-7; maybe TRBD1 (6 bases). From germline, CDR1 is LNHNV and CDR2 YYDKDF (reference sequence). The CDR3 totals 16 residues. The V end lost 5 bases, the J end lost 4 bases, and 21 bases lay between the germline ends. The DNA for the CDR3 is TGTGCCACCAGCGTGGGGCCCACAGGGTGGGGGTACGAGCAGTACTTC. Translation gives CATSVGPTGWGYEQYF.

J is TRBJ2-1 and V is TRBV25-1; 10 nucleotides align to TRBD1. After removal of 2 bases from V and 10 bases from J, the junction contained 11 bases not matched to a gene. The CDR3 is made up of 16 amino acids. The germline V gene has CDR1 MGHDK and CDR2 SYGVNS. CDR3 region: CASSENRDRGQGEQFF. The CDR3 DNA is TGTGCCAGCAGTGAAAACCGGGACAGGGGACAGGGGGAGCAGTTCTTC.

The DNA of the CDR3 is TGTGCCAGCAGTGACGGGAGGGGAGCGGAGCAGTACTTC. Translation: CASSDGRGAEQYF. This sequence joins TRBV6-1 and TRBJ2-7; 8 bases agree with TRBD2. The CDR3 spans 13 residues. Germline-derived CDR1 and CDR2 are MNHNS and SASEGT. The V gene end was trimmed by 3 bases and the J gene end by 7 bases; junction bases not matched to a gene: 5.

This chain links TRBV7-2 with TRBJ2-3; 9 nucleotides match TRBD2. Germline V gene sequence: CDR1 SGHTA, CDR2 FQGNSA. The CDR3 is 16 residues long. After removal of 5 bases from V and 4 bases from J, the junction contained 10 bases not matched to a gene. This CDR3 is CASSLGAGGGADTQYF. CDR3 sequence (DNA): TGTGCCAGCAGCCTGGGGGCGGGAGGGGGGGCAGATACGCAGTATTTT.

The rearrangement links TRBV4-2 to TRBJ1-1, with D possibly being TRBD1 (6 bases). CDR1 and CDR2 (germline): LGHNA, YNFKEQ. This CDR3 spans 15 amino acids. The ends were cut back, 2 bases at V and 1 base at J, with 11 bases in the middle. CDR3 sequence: CASSQPTGKNTEAFF. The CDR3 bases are TGTGCCAGCAGCCAACCGACAGGCAAGAACACTGAAGCTTTCTTT.

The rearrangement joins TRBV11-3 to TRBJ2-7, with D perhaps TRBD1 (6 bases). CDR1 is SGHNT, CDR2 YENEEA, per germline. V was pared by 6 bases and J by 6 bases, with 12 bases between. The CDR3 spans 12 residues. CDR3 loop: CASSINRAEQYF. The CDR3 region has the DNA TGTGCCAGCAGTATAAACAGGGCCGAGCAGTACTTC.

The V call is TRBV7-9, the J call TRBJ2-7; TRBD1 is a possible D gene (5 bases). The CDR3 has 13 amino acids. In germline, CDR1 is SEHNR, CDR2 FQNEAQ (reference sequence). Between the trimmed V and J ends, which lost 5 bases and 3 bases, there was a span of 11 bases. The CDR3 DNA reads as TGTGCCAGCAGCCCCGACAGAGTCTACGAGCAGTACTTC. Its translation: CASSPDRVYEQYF.

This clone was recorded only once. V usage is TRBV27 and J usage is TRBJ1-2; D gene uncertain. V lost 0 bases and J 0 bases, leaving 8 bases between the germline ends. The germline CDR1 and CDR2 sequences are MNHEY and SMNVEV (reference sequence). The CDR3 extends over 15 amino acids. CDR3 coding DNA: TGTGCCAGCAGTTTATCGGGCAGGACTAACTATGGCTACACCTTC. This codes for CASSLSGRTNYGYTF.

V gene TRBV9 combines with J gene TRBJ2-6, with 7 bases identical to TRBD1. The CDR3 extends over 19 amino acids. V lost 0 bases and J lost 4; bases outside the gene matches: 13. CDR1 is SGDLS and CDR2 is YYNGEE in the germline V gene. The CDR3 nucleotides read TGTGCCAGCAGCGTAGCGAGGGGGCCTCAGGTAACCGGGGCCAACGTCCTGACTTTC. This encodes CASSVARGPQVTGANVLTF.

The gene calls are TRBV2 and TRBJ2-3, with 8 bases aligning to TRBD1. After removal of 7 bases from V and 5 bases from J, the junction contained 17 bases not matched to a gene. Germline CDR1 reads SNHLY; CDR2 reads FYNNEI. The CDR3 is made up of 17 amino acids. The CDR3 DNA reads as TGTGCCAGCATCCCGGTGAAGGACAGGGTAGTTGGAGATACGCAGTATTTT. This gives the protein CASIPVKDRVVGDTQYF.

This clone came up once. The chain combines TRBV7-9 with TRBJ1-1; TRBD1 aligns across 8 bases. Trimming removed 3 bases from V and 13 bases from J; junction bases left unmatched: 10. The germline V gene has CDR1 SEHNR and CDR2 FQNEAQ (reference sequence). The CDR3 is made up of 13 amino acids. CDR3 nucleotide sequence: TGTGCCAGCAGCTTGGCGACCGGGACAGGTTGTTTCTTT. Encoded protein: CASSLATGTGCFF.

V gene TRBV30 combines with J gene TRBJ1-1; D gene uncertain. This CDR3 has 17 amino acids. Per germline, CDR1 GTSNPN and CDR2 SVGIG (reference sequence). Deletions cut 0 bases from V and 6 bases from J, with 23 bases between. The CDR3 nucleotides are TGTGCCTGGAGTGTAAAACGAGGCAGCGAAAGATTCCCTGAAGCTTTCTTT. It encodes CAWSVKRGSERFPEAFF.

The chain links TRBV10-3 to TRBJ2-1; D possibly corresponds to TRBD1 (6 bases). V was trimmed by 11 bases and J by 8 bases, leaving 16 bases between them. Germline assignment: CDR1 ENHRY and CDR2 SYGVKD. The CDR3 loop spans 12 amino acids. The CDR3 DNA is TGTGCCGCGGACAGTGAGGGGCATGAGCAGTTCTTC. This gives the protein CAADSEGHEQFF.

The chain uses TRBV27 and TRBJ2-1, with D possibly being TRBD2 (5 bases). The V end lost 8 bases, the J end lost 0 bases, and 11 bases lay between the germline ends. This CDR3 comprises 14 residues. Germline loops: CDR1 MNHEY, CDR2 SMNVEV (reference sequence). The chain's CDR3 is CASGRAGSYNEQFF. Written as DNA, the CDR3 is TGTGCCAGCGGTCGGGCGGGCTCCTACAATGAGCAGTTCTTC.